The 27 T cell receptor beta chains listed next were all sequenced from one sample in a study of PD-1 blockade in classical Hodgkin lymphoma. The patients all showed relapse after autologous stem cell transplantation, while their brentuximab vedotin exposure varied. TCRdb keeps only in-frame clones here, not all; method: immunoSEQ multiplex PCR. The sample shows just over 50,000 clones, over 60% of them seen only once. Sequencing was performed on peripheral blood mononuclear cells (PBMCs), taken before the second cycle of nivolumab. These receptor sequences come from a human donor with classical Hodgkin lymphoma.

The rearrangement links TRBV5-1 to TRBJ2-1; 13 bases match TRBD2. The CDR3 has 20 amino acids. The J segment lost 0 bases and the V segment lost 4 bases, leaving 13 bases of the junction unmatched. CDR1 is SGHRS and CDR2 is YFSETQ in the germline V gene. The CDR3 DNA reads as TGCGCCAGCAGCCCGCGGCCGGGACTAGCGGGGAGTCGCTCCTACAATGAGCAGTTCTTC. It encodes CASSPRPGLAGSRSYNEQFF.

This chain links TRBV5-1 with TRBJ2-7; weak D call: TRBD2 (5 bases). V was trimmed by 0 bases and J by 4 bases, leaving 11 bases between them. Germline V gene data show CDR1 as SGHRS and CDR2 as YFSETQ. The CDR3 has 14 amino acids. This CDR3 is CASSLAGDQYEQYF. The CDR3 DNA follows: TGCGCCAGCAGCTTGGCCGGGGATCAATACGAGCAGTACTTC.

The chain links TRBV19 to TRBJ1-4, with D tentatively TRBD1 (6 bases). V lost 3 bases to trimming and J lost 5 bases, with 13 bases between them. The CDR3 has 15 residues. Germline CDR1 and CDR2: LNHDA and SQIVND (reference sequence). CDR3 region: CASSMGGQWNEKLFF. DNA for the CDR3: TGTGCCAGTAGTATGGGGGGACAATGGAATGAAAAACTGTTTTTT.

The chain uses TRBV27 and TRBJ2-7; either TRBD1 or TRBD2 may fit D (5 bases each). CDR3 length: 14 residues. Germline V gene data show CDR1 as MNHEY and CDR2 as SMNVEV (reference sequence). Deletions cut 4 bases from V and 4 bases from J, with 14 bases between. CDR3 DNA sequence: TGTGCCAGCAGTTCGCGTCAGGGAGTTTACGAGCAGTACTTC. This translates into CASSSRQGVYEQYF.

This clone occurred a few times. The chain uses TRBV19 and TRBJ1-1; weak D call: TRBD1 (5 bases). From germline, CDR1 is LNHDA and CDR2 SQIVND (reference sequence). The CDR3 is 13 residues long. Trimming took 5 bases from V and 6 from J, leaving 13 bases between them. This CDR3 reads CASSDLRGAEAFF. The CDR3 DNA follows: TGTGCCAGTAGTGACCTCAGAGGGGCTGAAGCTTTCTTT.

The CDR3 region is CASSHWATYEQYF. The CDR3 DNA sequence: TGTGCCAGCAGCCACTGGGCTACCTACGAGCAGTACTTC. This sequence joins TRBV7-9 and TRBJ2-7; D uncertain. Between the trimmed V and J ends, which lost 5 bases and 2 bases, there was a span of 10 bases. CDR1 and CDR2 (germline): SEHNR, FQNEAQ (reference sequence). CDR3 length: 13 amino acids. Full variable domain (outside the CDR3, taken from reference TRBV7-9 and TRBJ2-7): DTGVSQNPRHKITKRGQNVTFRCDPISEHNRLYWYRQTLGQGPEFLTYFQNEAQLEKSRLLSDRFSAERPKGSFSTLEIQRTEQGDSAMYLCASSHWATYEQYFGPGTRLTVT.

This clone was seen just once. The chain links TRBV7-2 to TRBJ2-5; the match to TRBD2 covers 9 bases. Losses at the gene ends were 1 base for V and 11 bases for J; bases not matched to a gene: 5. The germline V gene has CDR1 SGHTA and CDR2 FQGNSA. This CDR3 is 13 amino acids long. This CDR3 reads CASSLVAGEEQYF. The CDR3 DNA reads TGTGCCAGCAGCTTAGTAGCGGGAGAGGAGCAGTACTTC.

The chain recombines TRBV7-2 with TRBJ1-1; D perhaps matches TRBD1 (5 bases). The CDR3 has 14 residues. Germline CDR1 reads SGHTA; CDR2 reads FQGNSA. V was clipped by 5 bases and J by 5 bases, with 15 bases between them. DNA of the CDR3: TGTGCCAGCAGCCCCCAGGGAGTTGGGACTGAAGCTTTCTTT. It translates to CASSPQGVGTEAFF.

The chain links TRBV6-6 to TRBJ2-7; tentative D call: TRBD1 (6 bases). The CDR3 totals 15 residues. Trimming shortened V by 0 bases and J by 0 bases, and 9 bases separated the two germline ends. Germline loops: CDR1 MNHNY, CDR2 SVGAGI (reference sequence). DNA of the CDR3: TGTGCCAGCAGTTACTCGAGGGACACCTCCTACGAGCAGTACTTC. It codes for CASSYSRDTSYEQYF.

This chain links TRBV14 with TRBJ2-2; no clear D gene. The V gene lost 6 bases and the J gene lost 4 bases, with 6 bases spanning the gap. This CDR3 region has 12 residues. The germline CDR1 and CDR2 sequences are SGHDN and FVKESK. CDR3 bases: TGTGCCAGCAGTCGAGCCACCGGGGAGCTGTTTTTT. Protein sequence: CASSRATGELFF.

This CDR3 is CASSGLAQSTDTQYF. The CDR3 nucleotides read TGTGCCAGCAGTGGGCTAGCGCAAAGCACAGATACGCAGTATTTT. The chain employs TRBV6-1 and TRBJ2-3; the D gene is possibly TRBD2 (6 bases). Germline CDR1 and CDR2: MNHNS and SASEGT. The CDR3 has 15 residues. The V end lost 4 bases, the J end lost 0 bases, and 11 bases lay between the germline ends.

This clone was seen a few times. CDR3 residues: CASSQVTGRAFF. Written as DNA, the CDR3 is TGTGCCAGCAGCCAAGTCACAGGGCGAGCTTTCTTT. This chain joins TRBV14 and TRBJ1-1, with a possible D match to TRBD1 (6 bases). Trimming pared 1 base from V and 10 bases from J, leaving 10 bases between. The CDR3 is 12 residues long. The V gene's germline CDR1 is SGHDN and CDR2 FVKESK.

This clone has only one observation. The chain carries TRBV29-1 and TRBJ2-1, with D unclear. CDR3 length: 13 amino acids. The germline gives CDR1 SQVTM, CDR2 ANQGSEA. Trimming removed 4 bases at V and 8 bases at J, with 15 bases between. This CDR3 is CSVAGFGVDEQFF. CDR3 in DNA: TGCAGCGTTGCAGGCTTCGGAGTGGATGAGCAGTTCTTC.

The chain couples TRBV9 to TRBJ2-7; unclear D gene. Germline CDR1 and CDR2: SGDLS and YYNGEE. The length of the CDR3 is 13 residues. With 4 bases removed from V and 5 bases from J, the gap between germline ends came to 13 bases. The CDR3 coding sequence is TGTGCCAGCAGCCCGCAAATGGTCGACGAGCAGTACTTC. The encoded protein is CASSPQMVDEQYF. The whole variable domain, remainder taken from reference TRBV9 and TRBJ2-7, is DSGVTQTPKHLITATGQRVTLRCSPRSGDLSVYWYQQSLDQGLQFLIQYYNGEERAKGNILERFSAQQFPDLHSELNLSSLELGDSALYFCASSPQMVDEQYFGPGTRLTVT.

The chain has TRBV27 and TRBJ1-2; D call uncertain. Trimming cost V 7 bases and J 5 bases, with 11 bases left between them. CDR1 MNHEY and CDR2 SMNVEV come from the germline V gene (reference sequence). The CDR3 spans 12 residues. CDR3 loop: CASTSLGYGYTF. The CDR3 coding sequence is TGTGCCAGCACCAGCCTGGGTTATGGCTACACCTTC.

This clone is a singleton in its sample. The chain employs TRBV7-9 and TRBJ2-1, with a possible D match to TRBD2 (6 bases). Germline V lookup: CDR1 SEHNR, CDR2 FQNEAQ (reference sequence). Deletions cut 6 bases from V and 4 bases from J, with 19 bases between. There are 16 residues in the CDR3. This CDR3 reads CASSFDSSVVYNEQFF. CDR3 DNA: TGTGCCAGCAGTTTCGACTCTAGCGTAGTGTACAATGAGCAGTTCTTC.

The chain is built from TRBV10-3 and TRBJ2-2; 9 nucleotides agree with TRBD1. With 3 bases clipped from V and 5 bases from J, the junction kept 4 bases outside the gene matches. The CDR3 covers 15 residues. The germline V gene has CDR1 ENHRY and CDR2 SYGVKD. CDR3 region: CAISEGTGKTGELFF. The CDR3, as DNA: TGTGCCATCAGTGAAGGGACAGGGAAAACCGGGGAGCTGTTTTTT.

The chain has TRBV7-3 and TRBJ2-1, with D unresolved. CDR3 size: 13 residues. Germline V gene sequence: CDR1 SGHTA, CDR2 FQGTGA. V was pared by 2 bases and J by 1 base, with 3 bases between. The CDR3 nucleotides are TGTGCCAGCAGCTTAGGGTCCTACAATGAGCAGTTCTTC. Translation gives CASSLGSYNEQFF.

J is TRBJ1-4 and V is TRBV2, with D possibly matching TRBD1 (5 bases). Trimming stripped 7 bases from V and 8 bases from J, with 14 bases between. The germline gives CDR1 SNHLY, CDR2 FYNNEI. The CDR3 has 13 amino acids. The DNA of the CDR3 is TGTGCCAGCACCTTAGGTTGGGGGGAAAAACTGTTTTTT. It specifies CASTLGWGEKLFF.

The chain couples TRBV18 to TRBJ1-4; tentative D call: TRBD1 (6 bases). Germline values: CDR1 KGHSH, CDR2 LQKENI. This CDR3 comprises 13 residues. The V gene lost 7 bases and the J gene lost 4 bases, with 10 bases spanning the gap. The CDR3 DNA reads TGTGCCAGCTGGGGGCAGTTTAATGAAAAACTGTTTTTT. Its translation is CASWGQFNEKLFF.

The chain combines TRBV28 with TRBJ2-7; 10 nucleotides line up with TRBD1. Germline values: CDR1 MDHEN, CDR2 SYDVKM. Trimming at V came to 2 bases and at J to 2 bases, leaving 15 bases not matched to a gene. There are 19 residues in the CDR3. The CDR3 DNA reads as TGTGCCAGCAGTTTACTCCTGGCTACCGGGACAGGGGCCACCTACGAGCAGTACTTC. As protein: CASSLLLATGTGATYEQYF.

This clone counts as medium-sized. This CDR3 reads CASSYTGMNTEAFF. CDR3 bases: TGTGCCAGCAGTTATACAGGGATGAACACTGAAGCTTTCTTT. V and J are TRBV6-5 and TRBJ1-1, with a weak D call TRBD1 (6 bases). Looked up from germline, CDR1 is MNHEY and CDR2 is SVGAGI. The V end was cut by 3 bases, the J end by 0 bases, with 8 bases between. The CDR3 covers 14 residues.

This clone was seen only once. CDR3 residues: CASSLGGGVSGNTIYF. The CDR3 bases are TGTGCCAGCTCACTCGGAGGGGGGGTCTCTGGAAACACCATATATTTT. The chain joins TRBV9 to TRBJ1-3, with D tentatively TRBD1 (6 bases). Germline V CDR1 and CDR2: SGDLS, YYNGEE. Trimming pared 7 bases from V and 0 bases from J, leaving 17 bases between. This CDR3 has 16 residues. The whole variable domain, filled in from reference TRBV9 and TRBJ1-3, reads DSGVTQTPKHLITATGQRVTLRCSPRSGDLSVYWYQQSLDQGLQFLIQYYNGEERAKGNILERFSAQQFPDLHSELNLSSLELGDSALYFCASSLGGGVSGNTIYFGEGSWLTVV.

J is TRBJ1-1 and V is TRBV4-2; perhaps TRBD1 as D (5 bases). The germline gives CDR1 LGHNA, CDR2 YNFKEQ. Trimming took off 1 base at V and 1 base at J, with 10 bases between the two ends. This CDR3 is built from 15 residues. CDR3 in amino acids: CASSQVSGGNTEAFF. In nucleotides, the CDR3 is TGTGCCAGCAGCCAAGTCTCGGGGGGGAACACTGAAGCTTTCTTT.

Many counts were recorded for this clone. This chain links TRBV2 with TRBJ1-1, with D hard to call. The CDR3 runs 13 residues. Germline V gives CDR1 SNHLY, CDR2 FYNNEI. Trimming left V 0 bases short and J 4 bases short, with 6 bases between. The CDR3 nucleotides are TGTGCCAGCAGTGAAGCGGAGGGCACTGAAGCTTTCTTT. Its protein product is CASSEAEGTEAFF.

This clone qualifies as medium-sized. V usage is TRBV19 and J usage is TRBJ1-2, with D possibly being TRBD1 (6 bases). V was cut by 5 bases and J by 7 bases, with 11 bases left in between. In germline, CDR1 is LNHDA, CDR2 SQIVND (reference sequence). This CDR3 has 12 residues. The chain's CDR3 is CASSDRRTGYTF. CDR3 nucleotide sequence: TGTGCCAGTAGTGACAGGCGTACTGGCTACACCTTC.

In DNA, the CDR3 is TGTGCCTGGAGTACACTCAGCAATCAGCCCCAGCATTTT. It specifies CAWSTLSNQPQHF. This sequence joins TRBV30 and TRBJ1-5, with D hard to call. Trimming left V 2 bases short and J 1 base short, with 6 bases between. CDR1 is GTSNPN and CDR2 is SVGIG in the germline V gene (reference sequence). The CDR3 is 13 residues long.